This T cell receptor (beta chain) was captured by sequencing in a study of T cell changes during pregnancy in multiple sclerosis. The germline V gene encodes CDR1 GTSNPN and CDR2 SVGIG (reference sequence). This CDR3 has 15 amino acids. V was pared by 0 bases and J by 7 bases, with 10 bases of the junction left unmatched. Some clones are missing from TCRdb's copy, which holds only in-frame ones; the method was immunoSEQ multiplex PCR. This table has under 35,000 clones, 90% appearing once. The source was CD4+ T cells from peripheral blood mononuclear cells, collected in the third trimester of pregnancy. This chain links TRBV30 with TRBJ1-1; 8 nucleotides align to TRBD1. The sequence was obtained from a female donor in good health, enrolled as a control in a pregnancy study. The CDR3 nucleotides are TGTGCCTGGAGTGTAAGGGGCAGGGGGCTGGGTGAAGCTTTCTTT. This codes for CAWSVRGRGLGEAFF.